This T cell receptor beta chain was recorded in a study of early T cells in non-severe SARS-CoV-2 infection. At the level of the study: Bulk RNA taken from unsorted whole blood was sequenced, leaving chains unpaired.

MiXCR was run by TCRdb on the 5' RACE reads, yielding one entry per CDR3 protein. The sample gives approximately 75,000 distinct CDR3 sequences, about 15% of which show up once; roughly 4.2% is in the top ten. Between the trimmed V and J ends, which lost 6 bases and 0 bases, there was a span of 10 bases. The germline gives CDR1 MDHEN, CDR2 SYDVKM. The CDR3 runs 14 residues. The gene calls are TRBV28 and TRBJ2-3, with no clear D. The starting material was whole blood, obtained at baseline. This clonotype was sampled from an adult who was a healthcare worker with PCR-confirmed SARS-CoV-2 infection or an uninfected control (not recorded which). The chain's CDR3 is CASSMTPSTDTQYF. The CDR3 DNA is TGTGCCAGCAGCATGACACCAAGCACAGATACGCAGTATTTT.